The 31 T cell receptor beta chains reported below all come from one sample, sequenced in a study of cytomegalovirus exposure and HLA in healthy donors. The primer mix had 60 Vbeta and 13 Jbeta primers. TCRdb keeps only in-frame clones here, not all; method: immunoSEQ multiplex PCR. The sample has over 90,000 clones; 64% are singletons. The sequenced material came from PBMCs. The receptor source for this set is a man aged 55 to 70 in good health and CMV-seronegative.

This clone showed up just a few times. CDR3 nucleotides: TGTGCCAGCAGCTCGGGACTAGCGGGAGGAGAGACCCAGTACTTC. It is translated as CASSSGLAGGETQYF. The V and J genes are TRBV7-9 and TRBJ2-5; 15 positions match TRBD2. The trim removed 4 bases at V and 4 bases at J, leaving 1 base unmatched. The CDR3 extends over 15 amino acids. From germline, CDR1 is SEHNR and CDR2 FQNEAQ (reference sequence).

This chain links TRBV7-8 with TRBJ2-3; 7 positions agree with TRBD2. Per the germline V gene, CDR1 is SGHVS and CDR2 is FQNEAQ. Trimming cost V 5 bases and J 2 bases; bases outside gene matches: 7. The CDR3 is 15 amino acids. This CDR3 reads CASSRPGGYTDTQYF. The CDR3 coding sequence is TGTGCCAGCAGCCGGCCCGGGGGGTACACAGATACGCAGTATTTT.

The chain joins TRBV2 to TRBJ1-5; D perhaps matches TRBD1 (6 bases). The V end lost 1 base, the J end lost 7 bases, and 11 bases lay between the germline ends. This CDR3 is 14 amino acids long. CDR1 SNHLY and CDR2 FYNNEI come from the germline V gene. CDR3 in amino acids: CASSEGGRRQPQHF. CDR3 nucleotide sequence: TGTGCCAGCAGTGAAGGGGGGCGCCGGCAGCCCCAGCATTTT.

The genes are TRBV18 and TRBJ1-1, with TRBD1 matching over 7 bases. The CDR3 totals 16 residues. V lost 3 bases, J lost 1 base, and 8 bases stayed unmatched. Germline CDR1 reads KGHSH; CDR2 reads LQKENI. The DNA of the CDR3 is TGTGCCAGCTCACCTGACGCCAGGGGGACGAACACTGAAGCTTTCTTT. Translating it yields CASSPDARGTNTEAFF. Variable domain in full (rest from reference TRBV18 and TRBJ1-1): NAGVMQNPRHLVRRRGQEARLRCSPMKGHSHVYWYRQLPEEGLKFMVYLQKENIIDESGMPKERFSAEFPKEGPSILRIQQVVRGDSAAYFCASSPDARGTNTEAFFGQGTRLTVV.

V gene TRBV2 combines with J gene TRBJ1-4; weak D call: TRBD1 (6 bases). This CDR3 is 15 amino acids long. Germline lookup yields CDR1 SNHLY and CDR2 FYNNEI. Between the trimmed V and J ends, which lost 7 bases and 3 bases, there was a span of 15 bases. The DNA for the CDR3 is TGTGCCAGCACAACAGGGTCCTTAGCTAATGAAAAACTGTTTTTT. It translates to CASTTGSLANEKLFF.

The chain links TRBV29-1 to TRBJ1-5; no clear D. The CDR3 is 13 amino acids. The germline gives CDR1 SQVTM, CDR2 ANQGSEA. Between the trimmed V and J ends, which lost 4 bases and 0 bases, there was a span of 7 bases. CDR3 residues: CSVGHHSNQPQHF. The CDR3 nucleotides read TGCAGCGTTGGACACCATAGCAATCAGCCCCAGCATTTT.

This clone was observed a handful of times. The chain combines TRBV2 with TRBJ1-1; D remains ambiguous. Germline V gives CDR1 SNHLY, CDR2 FYNNEI. The CDR3 totals 12 residues. Trimming cost V 1 base and J 8 bases, with 8 bases left between them. CDR3: CASSEGRGEAFF. CDR3 coding DNA: TGTGCCAGCAGTGAAGGCCGGGGAGAAGCTTTCTTT.

This chain connects TRBV28 to TRBJ2-6; a possible D gene is TRBD2 (5 bases). The CDR3 covers 16 residues. Trimming shortened V by 5 bases and J by 0 bases, and 11 bases separated the two germline ends. From germline, CDR1 is MDHEN and CDR2 SYDVKM. Here the CDR3 reads CASSLLGDSGANVLTF. The CDR3 DNA reads TGTGCCAGCAGTCTTCTCGGGGACTCTGGGGCCAACGTCCTGACTTTC.

This clone occurred once. This rearrangement joins TRBV27 to TRBJ2-3; TRBD1 aligns across 7 bases. CDR3 length equals 15 residues. Germline CDR1 reads MNHEY; CDR2 reads SMNVEV (reference sequence). J was trimmed by 1 base and V by 4 bases; bases with no gene match: 5. The CDR3 DNA reads TGTGCCAGCAGTTCCAGGGACAGCCGCACAGATACGCAGTATTTT. Protein sequence: CASSSRDSRTDTQYF.

This chain joins TRBV4-2 and TRBJ2-2; 8 bases align to TRBD2. The ends lost 5 bases at V and 4 bases at J; junction bases unmatched: 6. Germline lookup yields CDR1 LGHNA and CDR2 YNFKEQ. The CDR3 consists of 15 residues. The DNA of the CDR3 is TGTGCCAGCAGCTCGAGCGGGAGCGTCACCGGGGAGCTGTTTTTT. Encoded protein: CASSSSGSVTGELFF.

The chain links TRBV19 to TRBJ1-3, with 7 bases matching TRBD1. Germline CDR1 reads LNHDA; CDR2 reads SQIVND (reference sequence). Trimming at V came to 1 base and at J to 0 bases, leaving 6 bases not matched to a gene. The CDR3 extends over 17 amino acids. The CDR3 here is CASSIGGQLSSGNTIYF. The CDR3 nucleotides read TGTGCCAGTAGTATAGGGGGACAGCTGAGCTCTGGAAACACCATATATTTT.

The chain carries TRBV2 and TRBJ2-5; D gene unclear. This CDR3 has 13 amino acids. CDR1 and CDR2 from the germline V gene are SNHLY and FYNNEI. With 3 bases removed from V and 5 bases from J, the gap between germline ends came to 10 bases. The CDR3 sequence: CASSDGAWETQYF. The CDR3 nucleotides are TGTGCCAGCAGTGATGGAGCTTGGGAGACCCAGTACTTC.

This clone was seen only a few times. The V and J genes are TRBV5-1 and TRBJ2-3, with a possible D match to TRBD1 (6 bases). Trimming removed 2 bases from V and 3 bases from J, with 10 bases in between. CDR3 length: 14 amino acids. Germline assignment: CDR1 SGHRS and CDR2 YFSETQ. CDR3 loop: CASSFFTGTDTQYF. The CDR3, as DNA: TGCGCCAGCAGCTTTTTTACAGGGACAGATACGCAGTATTTT.

This clone was counted a few times. The rearrangement joins TRBV18 to TRBJ2-2, with 10 bases that match TRBD2. Trimming cost V 8 bases and J 3 bases; bases outside gene matches: 3. CDR1 is KGHSH and CDR2 is LQKENI in the germline V gene. CDR3 length equals 14 residues. CDR3 in amino acids: CASPGTSDTGELFF. The CDR3 coding sequence is TGTGCCAGCCCGGGGACTAGCGACACCGGGGAGCTGTTTTTT.

V is TRBV19 and J is TRBJ2-7; 8 bases are a match to TRBD2. The trim removed 3 bases at V and 0 bases at J, leaving 1 base unmatched. Germline lookup yields CDR1 LNHDA and CDR2 SQIVND (reference sequence). The CDR3 spans 14 residues. The CDR3 bases are TGTGCCAGTAGTATTAGCGGGAACTCCTACGAGCAGTACTTC. This codes for CASSISGNSYEQYF.

The CDR3 sequence is CASSHRVNEQFF. In nucleotides, the CDR3 is TGTGCCAGCAGCCACAGGGTCAATGAGCAGTTCTTC. The rearrangement links TRBV7-2 to TRBJ2-1; D might be TRBD1 (6 bases). The CDR3 covers 12 residues. V shed 5 bases and J shed 6 bases, with 8 bases lying between them. The V gene's germline CDR1 is SGHTA and CDR2 FQGNSA.

This clone was detected only a few times. The rearrangement links TRBV21-1 to TRBJ2-7; the table's D call of TRBD2 was not tested on the DNA. TRBV21-1 is flagged as a pseudogene. This CDR3 contains 11 residues. The CDR3 DNA reads as TGTGCCAGCAGCAAAGTGCCTAGACAGTACTTC. Protein product: CASSKVPRQYF.

The chain employs TRBV5-4 and TRBJ2-7; the match to TRBD2 covers 10 bases. This CDR3 is 17 amino acids long. The J segment lost 7 bases and the V segment lost 0 bases, leaving 13 bases of the junction unmatched. Germline V gene data show CDR1 as SGHNT and CDR2 as YYREEE (reference sequence). The chain's CDR3 is CASSLVAGGLDEREQYF. The CDR3, as DNA: TGTGCCAGCAGCTTGGTAGCGGGAGGCCTCGATGAACGGGAGCAGTACTTC.

Turning to this clone: Within the sample, other DNA sequences also encode this same CDR3. V gene TRBV5-6 combines with J gene TRBJ2-5, with 10 bases aligning to TRBD2. The J segment lost 2 bases and the V segment lost 4 bases, leaving 5 bases of the junction unmatched. There are 15 residues in the CDR3. CDR1 is SGHDT and CDR2 is YYEEEE in the germline V gene. The CDR3 is CASSRGLAPQETQYF. In nucleotides, the CDR3 is TGTGCCAGCAGCCGGGGACTAGCGCCACAAGAGACCCAGTACTTC.

This clone was seen more than once but under ten times. This sequence joins TRBV30 and TRBJ1-2; no clear D gene. The germline V gene has CDR1 GTSNPN and CDR2 SVGIG (reference sequence). The CDR3 length is 13 residues. The V end lost 4 bases, the J end lost 5 bases, and 14 bases lay between the germline ends. CDR3 sequence: CAWTSTLRYGYTF. In nucleotides, the CDR3 is TGTGCCTGGACAAGCACCTTACGATATGGCTACACCTTC.

The V gene is TRBV7-3, the J gene TRBJ2-5; tentatively, D is TRBD1 (5 bases). V lost 4 bases, J lost 0 bases, and 12 bases lay in between. The CDR3 runs 15 residues. Germline CDR1 is SGHTA and CDR2 is FQGTGA. The CDR3 loop is CASSSPDSNQETQYF. CDR3 coding DNA: TGTGCCAGCAGCTCCCCCGACAGTAACCAAGAGACCCAGTACTTC.

V gene TRBV7-8 combines with J gene TRBJ1-2; no clear D gene. Trimming stripped 5 bases from V and 0 bases from J, with 13 bases between. This CDR3 is built from 15 residues. CDR1 and CDR2 from the germline V gene are SGHVS and FQNEAQ. Here the CDR3 DNA reads TGTGCCAGCAGCGGGCGAAAGGAGGCTAACTATGGCTACACCTTC. The encoded protein is CASSGRKEANYGYTF.

The chain couples TRBV6-5 to TRBJ1-1, with no clear D. CDR1 MNHEY and CDR2 SVGAGI come from the germline V gene. Deletions cut 7 bases from V and 0 bases from J, with 12 bases between. This CDR3 has 14 residues. The CDR3 loop is CASIARFLNTEAFF. In DNA, the CDR3 is TGTGCCAGCATAGCTCGATTTTTGAACACTGAAGCTTTCTTT.

The chain is built from TRBV7-2 and TRBJ1-2; D possibly corresponds to TRBD1 (6 bases). Trimming removed 7 bases from V and 6 bases from J, with 18 bases in between. The germline gives CDR1 SGHTA, CDR2 FQGNSA. The CDR3 is made up of 14 amino acids. The CDR3 DNA is TGTGCCAGCACCTATAACAGGGTGTGGGATGGCTACACCTTC. Protein sequence: CASTYNRVWDGYTF.

In this sample, this clone turned up a few times. This chain joins TRBV7-3 and TRBJ2-2; 7 bases match TRBD2. The CDR3 loop spans 18 amino acids. The germline gives CDR1 SGHTA, CDR2 FQGTGA. J lost 4 bases, V lost 2 bases, and 13 bases had no gene match. The CDR3 spells CASSLLPAGWEGTGELFF. The CDR3 DNA reads TGTGCCAGCAGCTTACTCCCGGCAGGGTGGGAGGGCACCGGGGAGCTGTTTTTT.

CDR3 in DNA: TGTGCCAGCAGCTTTCGCGGGGGCTTCGCAGATACGCAGTATTTT. This codes for CASSFRGGFADTQYF. The chain combines TRBV13 with TRBJ2-3; D is possibly TRBD2 (7 bases). There are 15 residues in the CDR3. Germline-derived CDR1 and CDR2 are PRHDT and FYEKMQ (reference sequence). Trimming removed 3 bases from V and 4 bases from J, with 14 bases in between.

This clone was observed a single time. V and J are TRBV6-5 and TRBJ1-6, with 8 nucleotides matching TRBD1. Germline CDR1 MNHEY, CDR2 SVGAGI. The CDR3 loop spans 13 amino acids. V shed 6 bases and J 10 bases; nucleotides not matched to a gene: 5. CDR3 coding DNA: TGTGCCAGCAGACCGACAGGGGAGTCACCCCTCCACTTT. As protein: CASRPTGESPLHF.

The V call is TRBV11-2, the J call TRBJ2-1; 11 nucleotides align to TRBD2. CDR3 size: 14 residues. The V segment lost 2 bases and the J segment 10 bases; nucleotides outside the gene matches: 4. In germline, CDR1 is SGHAT, CDR2 FQNNGV. Here the CDR3 DNA reads TGTGCCAGCAGCTTAAGCCTAGCGGGAGGCGAGCAGTTCTTC. This gives the protein CASSLSLAGGEQFF.

This clone has a handful of counts. V usage is TRBV7-8 and J usage is TRBJ1-1; the D gene is possibly TRBD1 (6 bases). Trimming pared 1 base from V and 1 base from J, leaving 7 bases between. Germline V gene lookup returns CDR1 SGHVS and CDR2 FQNEAQ. This CDR3 contains 14 residues. CDR3 sequence (DNA): TGTGCCAGCAGCTTAGTGGGACAGAACACTGAAGCTTTCTTT. It is translated as CASSLVGQNTEAFF. The variable domain in full, with the rest retrieved from reference TRBV7-8 and TRBJ1-1, is GAGVSQSPRYKVAKRGQDVALRCDPISGHVSLFWYQQALGQGPEFLTYFQNEAQLDKSGLPSDRFFAERPEGSVSTLKIQRTQQEDSAVYLCASSLVGQNTEAFFGQGTRLTVV.

This clone showed up just once. This CDR3 is CASSSRERIGGYTF. In DNA, the CDR3 is TGTGCCAGCAGTTCCAGGGAAAGGATAGGTGGCTACACCTTC. V usage is TRBV27 and J usage is TRBJ1-2; TRBD1 is a possible D gene (5 bases). This CDR3 has 14 residues. The V gene's germline CDR1 is MNHEY and CDR2 SMNVEV (reference sequence). V gave up 4 bases and J gave up 7 bases, with 16 bases separating them.

The rearrangement joins TRBV28 to TRBJ1-1, with D perhaps matching TRBD1 (5 bases). In germline, CDR1 is MDHEN, CDR2 SYDVKM. CDR3 length: 16 residues. Trimming shortened V by 3 bases and J by 0 bases, and 14 bases separated the two germline ends. This CDR3 is CASSFMQGGMNTEAFF. The CDR3, as DNA: TGTGCCAGCAGTTTTATGCAGGGAGGGATGAACACTGAAGCTTTCTTT.